What follows are 24 T cell receptor beta chains derived from one specimen sequenced in a study of PD-1 blockade in classical Hodgkin lymphoma. Time point: cycle 4 day 1 (C4D1), after five to seven weeks of nivolumab. No patient escaped relapse after autologous stem cell transplantation, and brentuximab vedotin exposure varied. TCRdb's table, derived via immunoSEQ multiplex PCR, lists solely in-frame clones and lacks some. The table records just under 65,000 clones, about 89% of them present only once. This sample comprised peripheral blood mononuclear cells (PBMCs), obtained before the fourth cycle of nivolumab. Receptors were obtained from a human donor with classical Hodgkin lymphoma.

The chain recombines TRBV10-3 with TRBJ2-5; D is unresolved. The V gene's germline CDR1 is ENHRY and CDR2 SYGVKD. The CDR3 consists of 14 residues. Trimming removed 3 bases at V and 0 bases at J, with 8 bases between. As DNA, the CDR3 is TGTGCCATCAGTGAAAGGGCAGACCAAGAGACCCAGTACTTC. Amino acid sequence: CAISERADQETQYF.

V usage is TRBV4-1 and J usage is TRBJ1-1; D gene ambiguous. V was shortened by 1 base and J by 5 bases, with 14 bases between the two germline ends. Germline CDR1 MGHRA, CDR2 YSYEKL. This CDR3 is built from 15 residues. CDR3 in DNA: TGCGCCAGCAGCCAAGTGGTTGGGGTTCGGACTGAAGCTTTCTTT. As protein: CASSQVVGVRTEAFF.

The chain joins TRBV11-2 to TRBJ2-2, with D tentatively TRBD1 or TRBD2 (5 bases each). With 7 bases removed from V and 4 bases from J, the gap between germline ends came to 16 bases. There are 15 residues in the CDR3. Germline lookup yields CDR1 SGHAT and CDR2 FQNNGV. The CDR3: CASNKGLASTGELFF. Written as DNA, the CDR3 is TGTGCCAGCAACAAGGGGCTAGCTAGCACCGGGGAGCTGTTTTTT.

This clone has just one count. This rearrangement joins TRBV28 to TRBJ1-1; TRBD1 might be the D (6 bases). CDR3 length: 14 amino acids. The germline CDR1 and CDR2 sequences are MDHEN and SYDVKM. V was shortened by 5 bases and J by 1 base, with 11 bases between the two germline ends. DNA of the CDR3: TGTGCCAGCAGTAGCCCGGGACAGAACACTGAAGCTTTCTTT. Protein: CASSSPGQNTEAFF.

The gene calls are TRBV19 and TRBJ2-1; D is tentatively TRBD1 or TRBD2 (5 bases each). The V gene lost 1 base and the J gene lost 9 bases, with 13 bases spanning the gap. Germline V gene lookup returns CDR1 LNHDA and CDR2 SQIVND (reference sequence). The CDR3 is 14 amino acids. CDR3: CASSIALNGAEQFF. CDR3 DNA: TGTGCCAGTAGTATAGCCCTAAACGGGGCTGAGCAGTTCTTC.

This chain links TRBV5-1 with TRBJ2-1; TRBD2 is a possible D gene (5 bases). This CDR3 spans 13 amino acids. The V gene's germline CDR1 is SGHRS and CDR2 YFSETQ. V was shortened by 4 bases and J by 4 bases, with 9 bases between the two germline ends. The CDR3 DNA reads as TGCGCCAGCAGCCCCAGGACTTACAATGAGCAGTTCTTC. It translates to CASSPRTYNEQFF.

The genes are TRBV28 and TRBJ2-5; tentative D call: TRBD2 (6 bases). The germline gives CDR1 MDHEN, CDR2 SYDVKM. V lost 3 bases, J lost 2 bases, and 13 bases lay in between. The CDR3 has 15 residues. The CDR3 spells CASSFTLGGQETQYF. The CDR3 bases are TGTGCCAGCAGTTTTACCCTAGGAGGGCAAGAGACCCAGTACTTC.

The chain recombines TRBV7-9 with TRBJ2-1, with D perhaps assigned TRBD1 or TRBD2 (6 bases each). The germline V and J ends were trimmed by 1 base and 5 bases, with 12 bases remaining between them. CDR3 size: 15 residues. The V gene's germline CDR1 is SEHNR and CDR2 FQNEAQ (reference sequence). The CDR3 coding sequence is TGTGCCAGCAGCTTAGTTGGGGGGCCCGACAATGAGCAGTTCTTC. Its protein is CASSLVGGPDNEQFF.

This chain joins TRBV19 and TRBJ2-3; D gene ambiguous. Germline CDR1 LNHDA, CDR2 SQIVND (reference sequence). The CDR3 is made up of 14 amino acids. Trimming shortened V by 1 base and J by 2 bases, and 7 bases separated the two germline ends. The CDR3 DNA follows: TGTGCCAGTAGTATAGGTAGACTCACAGATACGCAGTATTTT. Residues: CASSIGRLTDTQYF.

DNA for the CDR3: TGTGCCACCAGGAGATCCCAGACGGGGAGTTTCGATGAGCAGTTCTTC. Its translation is CATRRSQTGSFDEQFF. V and J are TRBV15 and TRBJ2-1, with D possibly being TRBD2 (5 bases). The CDR3 is made up of 16 amino acids. Germline V gene lookup returns CDR1 LNHNV and CDR2 YYDKDF (reference sequence). With 6 bases removed from V and 8 bases from J, the gap between germline ends came to 23 bases.

The chain recombines TRBV19 with TRBJ2-5; weak D call: TRBD2 (7 bases). Germline CDR1 is LNHDA and CDR2 is SQIVND (reference sequence). V was pared by 5 bases and J by 4 bases, with 14 bases between. The CDR3 is 14 residues long. CDR3 coding DNA: TGTGCCAGTAGTCTGGCGGGGGCCCGAGAGACCCAGTACTTC. Protein product: CASSLAGARETQYF.

This chain connects TRBV2 to TRBJ2-3, with D perhaps assigned TRBD1 or TRBD2 (6 bases each). Trimming pared 6 bases from V and 3 bases from J, leaving 13 bases between. The germline V gene encodes CDR1 SNHLY and CDR2 FYNNEI. This CDR3 is built from 14 residues. The CDR3 DNA sequence: TGTGCCAGCAGGGCCGGGGGCCTTACAGATACGCAGTATTTT. Translating gives CASRAGGLTDTQYF. The full variable domain, with the rest looked up from reference TRBV2 and TRBJ2-3, is EPEVTQTPSHQVTQMGQEVILRCVPISNHLYFYWYRQILGQKVEFLVSFYNNEISEKSEIFDDQFSVERPDGSNFTLKIRSTKLEDSAMYFCASRAGGLTDTQYFGPGTRLTVL.

This sequence joins TRBV5-4 and TRBJ2-1; either TRBD1 or TRBD2 may fit D (5 bases each). V dropped 0 bases and J dropped 2 bases, with 15 bases sitting between them. Germline values: CDR1 SGHNT, CDR2 YYREEE (reference sequence). CDR3 size: 17 residues. The CDR3 region is CASSLGGMATTYNEQFF. The CDR3 DNA sequence: TGTGCCAGCAGCTTGGGGGGGATGGCAACCACCTACAATGAGCAGTTCTTC. The complete variable domain, with remaining parts taken from reference TRBV5-4 and TRBJ2-1, reads ETGVTQSPTHLIKTRGQQVTLRCSSQSGHNTVSWYQQALGQGPQFIFQYYREEENGRGNFPPRFSGLQFPNYSSELNVNALELDDSALYLCASSLGGMATTYNEQFFGPGTRLTVL.

V and J are TRBV27 and TRBJ1-2, with a tentative D call TRBD1 (6 bases). This CDR3 comprises 16 residues. Germline CDR1 reads MNHEY; CDR2 reads SMNVEV (reference sequence). V gave up 5 bases and J gave up 8 bases, with 24 bases separating them. CDR3 amino acids: CASSPLFLTGRGGYTF. As DNA, the CDR3 is TGTGCCAGCAGTCCGTTATTTTTGACAGGCCGTGGGGGCTACACCTTC.

CDR3 sequence: CASSFDPFATNEKLFF. In DNA form, the CDR3 reads TGTGCCAGCAGTTTCGACCCTTTTGCAACTAATGAAAAACTGTTTTTT. The J gene is TRBJ1-4, the V gene TRBV5-4, with D hard to call. V lost 5 bases and J lost 0, with 14 bases in between. The CDR3 length is 16 residues. Germline values: CDR1 SGHNT, CDR2 YYREEE (reference sequence).

The CDR3 loop is CASSTSEMNTEAFF. The CDR3, as DNA: TGTGCCAGCAGTACTAGCGAAATGAACACTGAAGCTTTCTTT. The chain uses TRBV7-8 and TRBJ1-1; D is unclear. The germline gives CDR1 SGHVS, CDR2 FQNEAQ. The V end was cut by 6 bases, the J end by 0 bases, with 11 bases between. The CDR3 covers 14 residues. The variable domain in full, completed from reference TRBV7-8 and TRBJ1-1, reads GAGVSQSPRYKVAKRGQDVALRCDPISGHVSLFWYQQALGQGPEFLTYFQNEAQLDKSGLPSDRFFAERPEGSVSTLKIQRTQQEDSAVYLCASSTSEMNTEAFFGQGTRLTVV.

The rearrangement links TRBV5-6 to TRBJ2-7; 9 bases match TRBD2. V shed 4 bases, J shed 4 bases, and the junction held 12 bases outside the gene matches. The CDR3 runs 16 residues. Germline V CDR1 and CDR2: SGHDT, YYEEEE. The CDR3 DNA is TGTGCCAGCAGCCACCTGACACTAGCGGGTGCGTACGAGCAGTACTTC. Translating it yields CASSHLTLAGAYEQYF.

V usage is TRBV19 and J usage is TRBJ2-7; TRBD2 aligns across 11 bases. This CDR3 is built from 18 residues. After removal of 1 base from V and 5 bases from J, the junction contained 13 bases not matched to a gene. From germline, CDR1 is LNHDA and CDR2 SQIVND (reference sequence). CDR3 loop: CASSIGTSGGRGLNEQYF. The CDR3 DNA is TGTGCCAGTAGTATAGGAACTAGCGGGGGCCGTGGGTTGAACGAGCAGTACTTC.

The V gene is TRBV6-1, the J gene TRBJ1-2; unclear D gene. The CDR3 has 14 amino acids. CDR1 and CDR2 (germline): MNHNS, SASEGT. Trimming shortened V by 1 base and J by 5 bases, and 11 bases separated the two germline ends. CDR3 residues: CASSEVRTGYGYTF. CDR3 DNA sequence: TGTGCCAGCAGTGAAGTTAGGACCGGTTATGGCTACACCTTC.

This clone was picked up one time. The chain employs TRBV19 and TRBJ1-3; TRBD1 is a possible D gene (6 bases). Germline V CDR1 and CDR2: LNHDA, SQIVND (reference sequence). Trimming removed 8 bases from V and 2 bases from J, with 13 bases in between. The CDR3 is 14 residues long. The CDR3 here is CASAQGIAGNTIYF. The CDR3 bases are TGTGCCAGTGCACAGGGAATAGCTGGAAACACCATATATTTT.

The chain employs TRBV10-1 and TRBJ2-3; D is possibly TRBD2 (6 bases). The length of the CDR3 is 14 residues. The V end lost 2 bases, the J end lost 3 bases, and 9 bases lay between the germline ends. CDR1 and CDR2 (germline): WNHNN, SYGVQD (reference sequence). CDR3 coding DNA: TGCGCCAGCAGTGAGCGGGGGAGAACAGATACGCAGTATTTT. It is translated as CASSERGRTDTQYF.

The V gene is TRBV27, the J gene TRBJ2-6, with D unresolved. Trimming shortened V by 6 bases and J by 1 base, and 19 bases separated the two germline ends. Per the germline V gene, CDR1 is MNHEY and CDR2 is SMNVEV (reference sequence). The CDR3 runs 18 residues. CDR3 sequence: CASSPGRAPISGANVLTF. CDR3 DNA sequence: TGTGCCAGCAGCCCTGGTAGGGCGCCTATATCTGGGGCCAACGTCCTGACTTTC.

This clone appeared once. V usage is TRBV19 and J usage is TRBJ1-4, with D perhaps matching TRBD1 (5 bases). This CDR3 region has 18 residues. The germline V gene has CDR1 LNHDA and CDR2 SQIVND (reference sequence). V was clipped by 5 bases and J by 4 bases, with 23 bases between them. The DNA for the CDR3 is TGTGCCAGTAGTCTACCGGGCCTCGGGGGAGATATTAATGAAAAACTGTTTTTT. It encodes CASSLPGLGGDINEKLFF.

The V gene is TRBV9, the J gene TRBJ2-1; possibly TRBD1 or TRBD2 for D (5 bases each). The V gene's germline CDR1 is SGDLS and CDR2 YYNGEE. The CDR3 contains 16 residues. V gave up 3 bases and J gave up 4 bases, with 17 bases separating them. CDR3 amino acids: CASSATGARGYNEQFF. The CDR3 DNA reads TGTGCCAGCAGCGCAACCGGGGCCCGAGGTTACAATGAGCAGTTCTTC.